The 20 T cell receptor beta chains reported below all come from one sample, sequenced in a study of T cells in Graves' hyperthyroidism and ophthalmopathy. Researchers took RNA transcripts and amplified the TCR beta CDR3 regions from them. HTBI primers were used for first-round RT-PCR of the TCR CDR3. TCRdb ran MiXCR on the multiplex PCR reads and lists one entry per CDR3 protein. The repertoire holds fewer than 450,000 distinct CDR3 sequences, with over 12% as singletons. The source material was blood. The receptor source for this set is a woman in her sixties with Graves' ophthalmopathy.

This clonotype appeared a few times. The J gene is TRBJ2-5, the V gene TRBV18; 10 bases agree with TRBD2. The CDR3 runs 18 residues. Per germline, CDR1 KGHSH and CDR2 LQKENI. J was trimmed by 4 bases and V by 2 bases; bases with no gene match: 13. This CDR3 is CASSPTPSGRMRGETQYF. The CDR3 DNA reads TGTGCCAGCTCACCAACCCCTAGCGGGAGAATGCGGGGAGAGACCCAGTACTTC.

This clonotype was counted at least ten times. The J gene is TRBJ2-3, the V gene TRBV27, with 11 bases that match TRBD2. The CDR3 runs to 18 residues. Germline V CDR1 and CDR2: MNHEY, SMNVEV (reference sequence). J lost 2 bases, V lost 4 bases, and 11 bases had no gene match. CDR3 region: CASSSLPWGLAATDTQYF. CDR3 nucleotides: TGTGCCAGCAGTTCACTTCCATGGGGACTAGCGGCCACAGATACGCAGTATTTT.

Remarks on this clonotype: A read error may be the cause here, since a much bigger clone is one base away. The CDR3 carries no conserved terminal phenylalanine or tryptophan, so it likely arises from a read error. V and J are TRBV19 and TRBJ2-2; the match to TRBD2 covers 9 bases. Trimming removed 5 bases from V and 5 bases from J; junction bases left unmatched: 9. The germline CDR1 and CDR2 sequences are LNHDA and SQIVND (reference sequence). This CDR3 comprises 16 residues. The CDR3 bases are TGTGCCAGTAGTGGGCTAGCGGGATTCAGTACCGGGGAGCTGTTTCTT. Amino acid sequence: CASSGLAGFSTGELFL.

This clonotype showed up many times. The chain combines TRBV29-1 with TRBJ2-5, with 12 bases matching TRBD1. The V segment lost 7 bases and the J segment 4 bases; nucleotides outside the gene matches: 4. Germline CDR1 SQVTM, CDR2 ANQGSEA. There are 13 residues in the CDR3. The CDR3 nucleotides are TGCAGCGGGGGACAGGGGGCAGGAGAGACCCAGTACTTC. Its protein is CSGGQGAGETQYF. Together with reference TRBV29-1 and TRBJ2-5, the CDR3 gives the full variable domain: SAVISQKPSRDICQRGTSLTIQCQVDSQVTMMFWYRQQPGQSLTLIATANQGSEATYESGFVIDKFPISRPNLTFSTLTVSNMSPEDSSIYLCSGGQGAGETQYFGPGTRLLVL.

This rearrangement joins TRBV7-2 to TRBJ1-3; 7 positions agree with TRBD1. Germline values: CDR1 SGHTA, CDR2 FQGNSA. The CDR3 has 15 amino acids. V lost 4 bases to trimming and J lost 4 bases; unmatched junction nucleotides: 7. The CDR3 loop is CASSSLDRPGNTIYF. The CDR3 DNA reads as TGTGCCAGCAGCTCCCTGGACAGGCCCGGAAACACCATATATTTT.

The rearrangement joins TRBV4-2 to TRBJ1-3; 9 bases fit TRBD1. J gave up 8 bases and V 1 base, and 6 bases lay outside the gene matches. The CDR3 contains 15 residues. The V gene's germline CDR1 is LGHNA and CDR2 YNFKEQ. The CDR3 protein is CASSQAMGQGDTIYF. CDR3 in DNA: TGTGCCAGCAGCCAAGCGATGGGACAGGGAGACACCATATATTTT.

This clonotype occurred many times. The CDR3 loop is CATSDRTASGVYEQYF. In DNA, the CDR3 is TGTGCCACCAGTGACAGGACAGCTAGCGGAGTCTACGAGCAGTACTTC. The chain carries TRBV24-1 and TRBJ2-7, with D perhaps TRBD2 (7 bases). Per germline, CDR1 KGHDR and CDR2 SFDVKD. V lost 4 bases, J lost 3 bases, and 18 bases lay in between. CDR3 length: 16 amino acids.

This clonotype was observed at least ten times. The chain combines TRBV11-2 with TRBJ2-3, with no clear D. Trimming pared 5 bases from V and 2 bases from J, leaving 8 bases between. This CDR3 spans 13 amino acids. Germline V lookup: CDR1 SGHAT, CDR2 FQNNGV. The CDR3 here is CASSQHVTDTQYF. CDR3 nucleotide sequence: TGTGCCAGCAGCCAGCACGTCACAGATACGCAGTATTTT.

The gene calls are TRBV19 and TRBJ2-1; D possibly corresponds to TRBD1 (6 bases). The CDR3 spans 15 residues. The germline V gene has CDR1 LNHDA and CDR2 SQIVND (reference sequence). Deletions cut 0 bases from V and 6 bases from J, with 12 bases between. The CDR3 spells CASSIDPDRTNEQFF. CDR3 DNA sequence: TGTGCCAGTAGTATAGACCCTGACAGGACCAATGAGCAGTTCTTC.

This sequence joins TRBV7-9 and TRBJ1-2; D gene unclear. CDR3 length equals 13 residues. The germline V gene has CDR1 SEHNR and CDR2 FQNEAQ (reference sequence). Trimming stripped 1 base from V and 8 bases from J, with 11 bases between. DNA for the CDR3: TGTGCCAGCAGCTTAGAGGTCCAGCGGGGCTACACCTTC. As protein: CASSLEVQRGYTF.

This clonotype was seen more than once but under ten times. The chain has TRBV29-1 and TRBJ2-3, with TRBD2 matching over 11 bases. V dropped 7 bases and J dropped 1; count of bases not matched to a gene: 4. Per the germline V gene, CDR1 is SQVTM and CDR2 is ANQGSEA. The CDR3 consists of 14 residues. The CDR3 DNA follows: TGCAGCGGGGAGACTAGCGGGGGCACAGATACGCAGTATTTT. Translated: CSGETSGGTDTQYF.

V is TRBV30 and J is TRBJ1-6; possibly TRBD1 for D (5 bases). Trimming took off 1 base at V and 10 bases at J, with 11 bases between the two ends. This CDR3 region has 13 residues. Germline values: CDR1 GTSNPN, CDR2 SVGIG (reference sequence). The CDR3 coding sequence is TGTGCCTGGAGTGGGGAGGGGAACTCACCCCTCCACTTT. Translation gives CAWSGEGNSPLHF.

This clonotype was detected many times. The V call is TRBV5-1, the J call TRBJ1-2; no firm D call. There are 14 residues in the CDR3. The V end lost 0 bases, the J end lost 5 bases, and 11 bases lay between the germline ends. Germline assignment: CDR1 SGHRS and CDR2 YFSETQ. The CDR3 nucleotides read TGCGCCAGCAGCTTGGCAGGCTTCTCTTATGGCTACACCTTC. Encoded protein: CASSLAGFSYGYTF.

As for this clonotype: This is likely a read error, given that the CDR3 carries no conserved phenylalanine or tryptophan at its end. The chain is built from TRBV19 and TRBJ2-1; 15 bases agree with TRBD2. With V trimmed by 5 bases and J by 1 base, 6 bases remained unmatched. The germline V gene encodes CDR1 LNHDA and CDR2 SQIVND (reference sequence). The CDR3 is 18 amino acids. The CDR3 DNA reads TGTGCCAGTAGTTCCCGCGGACTAGCGGGAGGGTCCTACAATGAGCAGTTCCTC. Amino acids: CASSSRGLAGGSYNEQFL.

The V and J genes are TRBV27 and TRBJ2-7; 11 bases are a match to TRBD2. Germline V gene lookup returns CDR1 MNHEY and CDR2 SMNVEV (reference sequence). Trimming at V came to 4 bases and at J to 5 bases, leaving 7 bases not matched to a gene. The CDR3 consists of 15 residues. CDR3 loop: CASSYGLAGGHEQYF. In nucleotides, the CDR3 is TGTGCCAGCAGTTACGGGCTAGCGGGAGGCCACGAGCAGTACTTC.

At least ten counts were recorded for this clonotype. The V and J genes are TRBV2 and TRBJ2-1, with a weak D call TRBD2 (5 bases). The CDR3 runs 15 residues. V shed 3 bases and J shed 0 bases, with 9 bases lying between them. CDR1 and CDR2 (germline): SNHLY, FYNNEI. In DNA form, the CDR3 reads TGTGCCAGCAGTGATGACTATCCCTCCTACAATGAGCAGTTCTTC. Its translation is CASSDDYPSYNEQFF.

Note on this clonotype: A much larger clone lies one base from this, so it may be a read error. The chain is built from TRBV20-1 and TRBJ2-1, with D possibly matching TRBD1 (5 bases). The CDR3 spans 11 residues. The V gene's germline CDR1 is DFQATT and CDR2 SNEGSKA (reference sequence). The CDR3: CNARQNNEQFF. As DNA, the CDR3 is TGCAATGCTAGACAGAACAATGAGCAGTTCTTC.

This clonotype came up many times. The chain is built from TRBV28 and TRBJ2-3; 10 bases are shared with TRBD1. With V trimmed by 4 bases and J by 0 bases, 7 bases remained unmatched. The CDR3 extends over 17 amino acids. The germline V gene encodes CDR1 MDHEN and CDR2 SYDVKM. CDR3 loop: CASSSLRTGGSTDTQYF. CDR3 in DNA: TGTGCCAGCAGTTCCCTGAGGACAGGGGGGAGCACAGATACGCAGTATTTT.

In this sample, this clonotype turned up many times. V gene TRBV12-5 combines with J gene TRBJ2-1, with D tentatively TRBD2 (5 bases). The CDR3 runs to 15 residues. V shed 0 bases and J shed 0 bases, with 6 bases lying between them. Germline CDR1 LGHNT, CDR2 FRNRAP. The CDR3 nucleotides are TGTGCTAGTGGTTTGGTGGGGAGCTCCTACAATGAGCAGTTCTTC. Encoded protein: CASGLVGSSYNEQFF.

This clonotype was recorded at least ten times. CDR3 nucleotide sequence: TGTGCCAGCAGTTGGGACAGGGGATCAGATACGCAGTATTTT. Translating gives CASSWDRGSDTQYF. This chain joins TRBV2 and TRBJ2-3; 10 nucleotides match TRBD1. CDR1 SNHLY and CDR2 FYNNEI come from the germline V gene. The CDR3 consists of 14 residues. The V and J ends lost 5 bases and 4 bases, in that order; junction bases with no gene match: 3.